These 24 T cell receptor beta chains were sequenced from one sample in a study of blood T cells in healthy people across ages. A J-beta primer mix and a sample-barcoded 5' primer were used in a second PCR of roughly 6 to 11 cycles. A single record per CDR3 protein comes from TCRdb applying MiXCR to the 5' RACE reads. The sample has around 1,000,000 distinct CDR3 sequences, less than 25% seen once. The same sample was also used in a study of T cells of mothers and their children.

Sequenced material: blood. The receptors were sampled from a girl aged 2 to 9 in good health.

This chain uses TRBV29-1 with TRBJ2-3; D is unclear. The CDR3 loop spans 12 amino acids. Trimming took 7 bases from V and 0 from J, leaving 8 bases between them. Per germline, CDR1 SQVTM and CDR2 ANQGSEA. The CDR3 region is CSALHSTDTQYF. CDR3 DNA: TGCAGCGCCCTACATAGCACAGATACGCAGTATTTT.

The V call is TRBV27, the J call TRBJ2-5; 9 bases match TRBD1. Gene TRBJ2-7 matches the end of the DNA better, so the J call may be wrong. The CDR3 is 15 amino acids. From germline, CDR1 is MNHEY and CDR2 SMNVEV (reference sequence). Here the CDR3 reads CASSPDRDRAYEQYF. For the CDR3, the DNA is TGTGCCAGCAGTCCTGACCGGGACAGGGCCTACGAGCAGTACTTC.

This clonotype was seen more than once but under ten times. This chain uses TRBV7-2 with TRBJ1-1, with D uncertain. The V end lost 7 bases, the J end lost 0 bases, and 12 bases lay between the germline ends. In germline, CDR1 is SGHTA, CDR2 FQGNSA. This CDR3 region has 14 residues. CDR3 residues: CASTSEPMNTEAFF. The CDR3, as DNA: TGTGCCAGCACCTCGGAGCCTATGAACACTGAAGCTTTCTTT.

V usage is TRBV29-1 and J usage is TRBJ1-2; D not resolved. Per the germline V gene, CDR1 is SQVTM and CDR2 is ANQGSEA. V was cut by 4 bases and J by 8 bases, with 14 bases left in between. The CDR3 is 12 amino acids. The CDR3 region has the DNA TGCAGCGTTGGACAACTGAATGGAGGCTACACCTTC. It is translated as CSVGQLNGGYTF.

The gene calls are TRBV12-3 or TRBV12-4 and TRBJ2-5; D is possibly TRBD1 (6 bases). The end of the DNA fits TRBJ2-7 better, so the J call may be wrong. CDR3 size: 15 residues. As DNA, the CDR3 is TGTGCCAGCAGTTTAAACAGGGAGAGCAGAAACGAGCAGTACTTC. As protein: CASSLNRESRNEQYF.

This chain joins TRBV20-1 and TRBJ2-5, with unresolved D. The J call could be wrong; TRBJ2-7 is a better fit for the DNA end. Germline V CDR1 and CDR2: DFQATT, SNEGSKA (reference sequence). This CDR3 has 12 amino acids. CDR3 coding DNA: TGCAGTGCTAGAACTGGTTACGACGAGCAGTACTTC. As protein: CSARTGYDEQYF.

This chain connects TRBV10-3 to TRBJ2-7; 9 bases map to TRBD2. The CDR3 contains 13 residues. The germline V gene has CDR1 ENHRY and CDR2 SYGVKD. J lost 3 bases, V lost 8 bases, and 5 bases had no gene match. The CDR3 bases are TGTGCCATCGCGGGAGGGCCCGGCTACGAGCAGTACTTC. Translating gives CAIAGGPGYEQYF.

This chain links TRBV29-1 with TRBJ1-2; possible D gene TRBD1, 5 bases. Per the germline V gene, CDR1 is SQVTM and CDR2 is ANQGSEA. CDR3 length: 13 residues. The V end was cut by 3 bases, the J end by 4 bases, with 12 bases between. The CDR3 sequence is CSVDGGATYGYTF. For the CDR3, the DNA is TGCAGCGTTGATGGGGGTGCGACCTATGGCTACACCTTC.

V gene TRBV5-1 combines with J gene TRBJ2-2, with a weak D call TRBD1 (5 bases). The CDR3 runs to 14 residues. CDR1 and CDR2 from the germline V gene are SGHRS and YFSETQ. Trimming pared 2 bases from V and 3 bases from J, leaving 8 bases between. The CDR3 DNA sequence: TGCGCCAGCAGCTTTCAGGGTGACACCGGGGAGCTGTTTTTT. Translated, it gives CASSFQGDTGELFF.

This clonotype was picked up a small number of times. This chain joins TRBV5-5 and TRBJ1-1, with D uncertain. Trimming cost V 4 bases and J 4 bases, with 11 bases left between them. Germline V gene data show CDR1 as SGHKS and CDR2 as YYEKEE (reference sequence). CDR3 length: 13 amino acids. CDR3 region: CASSPTSFTEAFF. As DNA, the CDR3 is TGTGCCAGCAGCCCAACATCCTTCACTGAAGCTTTCTTT. Filled out from reference TRBV5-5 and TRBJ1-1, the complete variable domain reads DAGVTQSPTHLIKTRGQQVTLRCSPISGHKSVSWYQQVLGQGPQFIFQYYEKEERGRGNFPDRFSARQFPNYSSELNVNALLLGDSALYLCASSPTSFTEAFFGQGTRLTVV.

The chain carries TRBV20-1 and TRBJ2-2, with D unclear. This CDR3 is 16 amino acids long. CDR1 is DFQATT and CDR2 is SNEGSKA in the germline V gene (reference sequence). V lost 0 bases and J 4 bases, leaving 15 bases between the germline ends. Here the CDR3 DNA reads TGCAGTGCTAGAGAGCCAGGACGGAGCCTCACCGGGGAGCTGTTTTTT. Protein product: CSAREPGRSLTGELFF.

This clonotype was recorded a few times. V is TRBV7-9 and J is TRBJ1-4; no reliable D call. Germline V CDR1 and CDR2: SEHNR, FQNEAQ (reference sequence). CDR3 length: 15 residues. Between the trimmed V and J ends, which lost 5 bases and 8 bases, there was a span of 18 bases. As DNA, the CDR3 is TGTGCCAGCAGCGGAAGTGGTTTCAGAGGGGAAAAACTGTTTTTT. Translating gives CASSGSGFRGEKLFF.

The genes are TRBV29-1 and TRBJ1-1; D uncertain. Trimming removed 1 base from V and 6 bases from J, with 9 bases in between. The CDR3 totals 12 residues. CDR1 is SQVTM, CDR2 ANQGSEA, per germline. The CDR3 bases are TGCAGCGTTGAAGTGCTACGCGCTGAAGCTTTCTTT. This codes for CSVEVLRAEAFF.

This clonotype was seen a few times. The rearrangement joins TRBV20-1 to TRBJ1-4; D possibly corresponds to TRBD1 (5 bases). The CDR3 runs to 13 residues. The germline V gene encodes CDR1 DFQATT and CDR2 SNEGSKA (reference sequence). With 1 base removed from V and 7 bases from J, the gap between germline ends came to 10 bases. The CDR3 loop reads CSARVWGGEKLFF. For the CDR3, the DNA is TGCAGTGCTAGAGTCTGGGGGGGTGAAAAACTGTTTTTT.

The chain recombines TRBV7-2 with TRBJ2-7, with D hard to call. This CDR3 spans 12 amino acids. Per the germline V gene, CDR1 is SGHTA and CDR2 is FQGNSA. Trimming stripped 5 bases from V and 6 bases from J, with 11 bases between. The CDR3 loop reads CASSPFLSEQYF. The CDR3 DNA sequence: TGTGCCAGCAGCCCATTTTTGTCCGAGCAGTACTTC.

This clonotype was seen a few times. The chain carries TRBV6-5 and TRBJ1-1, with D unclear. The germline V gene encodes CDR1 MNHEY and CDR2 SVGAGI. Trimming took 5 bases from V and 6 from J, leaving 16 bases between them. The CDR3 loop spans 14 amino acids. In DNA, the CDR3 is TGTGCCAGCAGTATCTCAAAAACGGCCCCTGAAGCTTTCTTT. Encoded protein: CASSISKTAPEAFF.

The chain has TRBV29-1 and TRBJ2-5; possibly TRBD1 for D (5 bases). The germline gives CDR1 SQVTM, CDR2 ANQGSEA. The V end lost 4 bases, the J end lost 7 bases, and 19 bases lay between the germline ends. The length of the CDR3 is 14 residues. In DNA, the CDR3 is TGCAGCGTTGGGTCGGCAGGATCCCAGGGGACCCAGTACTTC. This encodes CSVGSAGSQGTQYF.

The chain employs TRBV7-2 and TRBJ2-1; 13 bases line up with TRBD2. Germline lookup yields CDR1 SGHTA and CDR2 FQGNSA. After removal of 2 bases from V and 6 bases from J, the junction contained 7 bases not matched to a gene. This CDR3 comprises 17 residues. CDR3 region: CASSLSGGLAGINEQFF. The CDR3 DNA sequence: TGTGCCAGCAGCTTATCTGGGGGACTAGCGGGAATCAATGAGCAGTTCTTC. Filled out from reference TRBV7-2 and TRBJ2-1, the complete variable domain reads GAGVSQSPSNKVTEKGKDVELRCDPISGHTALYWYRQSLGQGLEFLIYFQGNSAPDKSGLPSDRFSAERTGGSVSTLTIQRTQQEDSAVYLCASSLSGGLAGINEQFFGPGTRLTVL.

This clonotype was seen a single time. The rearrangement uses TRBV19 and TRBJ2-6; D unresolved. V was cut by 5 bases and J by 0 bases, with 11 bases left in between. This CDR3 has 16 residues. Germline V gene data show CDR1 as LNHDA and CDR2 as SQIVND (reference sequence). CDR3: CASSLPAGSGANVLTF. The CDR3 DNA reads as TGTGCCAGTAGTCTACCGGCTGGCTCTGGGGCCAACGTCCTGACTTTC. The entire variable domain, with the rest obtained from reference TRBV19 and TRBJ2-6, is as follows: DGGITQSPKYLFRKEGQNVTLSCEQNLNHDAMYWYRQDPGQGLRLIYYSQIVNDFQKGDIAEGYSVSREKKESFPLTVTSAQKNPTAFYLCASSLPAGSGANVLTFGAGSRLTVL.

The chain links TRBV7-3 to TRBJ1-1; TRBD1 is a possible D gene (5 bases). Trimming stripped 2 bases from V and 5 bases from J, with 15 bases between. CDR1 is SGHTA and CDR2 is FQGTGA in the germline V gene. The CDR3 consists of 15 residues. The DNA for the CDR3 is TGTGCCAGCAGCTTAGGAAGGGGCGAAGGGACTGAAGCTTTCTTT. Translating gives CASSLGRGEGTEAFF.

This clonotype was detected only a few times. This chain uses TRBV20-1 with TRBJ2-5, with D perhaps matching TRBD1 (6 bases). Germline V gene data show CDR1 as DFQATT and CDR2 as SNEGSKA (reference sequence). This CDR3 has 14 amino acids. Trimming left V 4 bases short and J 5 bases short, with 17 bases between. In DNA, the CDR3 is TGCAGTGCTACTCCCTACAGGGACCTGGAGACCCAGTACTTC. The encoded protein is CSATPYRDLETQYF.

This clonotype was picked up a small number of times. The chain carries TRBV7-8 and TRBJ1-4; D is unresolved. The V gene's germline CDR1 is SGHVS and CDR2 FQNEAQ. V was clipped by 9 bases and J by 3 bases, with 11 bases between them. The CDR3 runs to 13 residues. CDR3: CASGPAANEKLFF. In DNA form, the CDR3 reads TGTGCCAGTGGCCCGGCGGCTAATGAAAAACTGTTTTTT.

This clonotype was seen a handful of times. The rearrangement links TRBV6-6 to TRBJ1-2, with D possibly TRBD1 on 5 matching bases. The CDR3 length is 12 residues. CDR1 is MNHNY, CDR2 SVGAGI, per germline (reference sequence). V shed 2 bases and J shed 8 bases, with 9 bases lying between them. The CDR3 sequence is CASSYEEGGYTF. The CDR3 nucleotides read TGTGCCAGCAGTTACGAGGAGGGGGGCTACACCTTC.

The table lists this clonotype with a few counts. The V call is TRBV29-1, the J call TRBJ2-1; D is ambiguous. The better agreement between TRBJ2-7 and the DNA end casts doubt on the J call. The CDR3 has 13 residues. Germline CDR1 reads SQVTM; CDR2 reads ANQGSEA. The CDR3 DNA follows: TGCAGCGTTGATGGGGATCCTGGGTACGAGCAGTACTTC. Amino acids: CSVDGDPGYEQYF.